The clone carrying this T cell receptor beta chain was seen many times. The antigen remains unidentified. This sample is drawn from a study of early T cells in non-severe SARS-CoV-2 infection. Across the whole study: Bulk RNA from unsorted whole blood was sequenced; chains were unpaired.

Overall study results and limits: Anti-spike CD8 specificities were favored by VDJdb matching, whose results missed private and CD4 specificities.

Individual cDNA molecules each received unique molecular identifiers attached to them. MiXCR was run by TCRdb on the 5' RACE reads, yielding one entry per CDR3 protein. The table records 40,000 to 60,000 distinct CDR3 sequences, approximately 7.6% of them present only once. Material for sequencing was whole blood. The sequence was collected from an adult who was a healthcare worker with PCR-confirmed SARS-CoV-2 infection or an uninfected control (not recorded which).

CDR3 sequence: CASSSPSDNSGNTIYF. In DNA, the CDR3 is TGTGCCAGCAGCTCCCCATCCGACAACTCTGGAAACACCATATATTTT. The chain has TRBV7-8 and TRBJ1-3; D not resolved. Germline V lookup: CDR1 SGHVS, CDR2 FQNEAQ. The CDR3 length is 16 residues. Trimming shortened V by 4 bases and J by 0 bases, and 13 bases separated the two germline ends.